The 18 T cell receptor beta chains given below trace back to one sample, sequenced in a study of blood T cell repertoires in COVID-19. Sequencing used immunoSEQ multiplex PCR; TCRdb keeps in-frame clones, though not all of them. The table includes tens of thousands of clones, about 90% detected once. The sequenced material came from peripheral blood. The origin of the receptors is a human donor in a cohort sampled during active COVID-19.

The rearrangement joins TRBV6-5 to TRBJ1-5; D gene ambiguous. Germline CDR1 and CDR2: MNHEY and SVGAGI. The CDR3 totals 13 residues. The CDR3 loop reads CTTSRAEGQPQHF. The DNA for the CDR3 is TGTACCACGTCCCGGGCTGAGGGTCAGCCCCAGCATTTT.

This rearrangement joins TRBV6-1 to TRBJ1-3; D not resolved. The ends were cut back, 2 bases at V and 11 bases at J, with 16 bases in the middle. Looked up from germline, CDR1 is MNHNS and CDR2 is SASEGT. This CDR3 is built from 14 residues. The chain's CDR3 is CASSETPPITAIYF. DNA of the CDR3: TGTGCCAGCAGTGAAACGCCCCCGATCACGGCCATATATTTT.

This clone turned up a few times. The rearrangement links TRBV18 to TRBJ1-1, with a weak D call TRBD1 (5 bases). The CDR3 contains 13 residues. V was clipped by 3 bases and J by 4 bases, with 9 bases between them. Germline assignment: CDR1 KGHSH and CDR2 LQKENI. CDR3 bases: TGTGCCAGCTCACCTAACGGGGGCACTGAAGCTTTCTTT. As protein: CASSPNGGTEAFF. Together with reference TRBV18 and TRBJ1-1, the CDR3 gives the full variable domain: NAGVMQNPRHLVRRRGQEARLRCSPMKGHSHVYWYRQLPEEGLKFMVYLQKENIIDESGMPKERFSAEFPKEGPSILRIQQVVRGDSAAYFCASSPNGGTEAFFGQGTRLTVV.

This rearrangement joins TRBV20-1 to TRBJ1-2, with D maybe TRBD1 (5 bases). V lost 3 bases and J 3 bases, leaving 11 bases between the germline ends. The germline V gene has CDR1 DFQATT and CDR2 SNEGSKA (reference sequence). The CDR3 spans 13 residues. The CDR3 spells CSASKDTDYGYTF. For the CDR3, the DNA is TGCAGTGCTAGTAAGGACACCGACTATGGCTACACCTTC.

V and J are TRBV6-1 and TRBJ2-3, with D uncertain. This CDR3 has 18 amino acids. The ends were cut back, 0 bases at V and 4 bases at J, with 20 bases in the middle. Per the germline V gene, CDR1 is MNHNS and CDR2 is SASEGT. In DNA form, the CDR3 reads TGTGCCAGCAGTGAAGCGCCAACGGTGAGGAGTCGGTCAGATACGCAGTATTTT. This codes for CASSEAPTVRSRSDTQYF.

This clone came up once. The chain couples TRBV6-2 or TRBV6-3 to TRBJ2-3; D possibly corresponds to TRBD2 (6 bases). The CDR3 extends over 14 amino acids. Trimming pared 5 bases from V and 1 base from J, leaving 10 bases between. Germline values: CDR1 MNHEY, CDR2 SVGEGT. The CDR3 sequence is CASSPGLRTDTQYF. The CDR3 nucleotides read TGTGCCAGCAGTCCGGGACTTCGCACAGATACGCAGTATTTT.

The V call is TRBV5-1, the J call TRBJ2-3; 7 bases fit TRBD1. CDR1 and CDR2 (germline): SGHRS, YFSETQ. This CDR3 contains 16 residues. The ends lost 0 bases at V and 2 bases at J; junction bases unmatched: 6. The CDR3 loop reads CASSLGAGGVTDTQYF. The CDR3 bases are TGCGCCAGCAGCTTGGGGGCAGGGGGTGTCACAGATACGCAGTATTTT.

The CDR3: CSVRQGPYYGYTF. The CDR3 bases are TGCAGCGTTCGACAGGGCCCCTACTATGGCTACACCTTC. The chain has TRBV29-1 and TRBJ1-2; 7 nucleotides agree with TRBD1. Trimming cost V 5 bases and J 3 bases; bases outside gene matches: 6. The CDR3 loop spans 13 amino acids. Germline lookup yields CDR1 SQVTM and CDR2 ANQGSEA. Looking up the rest from reference TRBV29-1 and TRBJ1-2 gives the full variable domain: SAVISQKPSRDICQRGTSLTIQCQVDSQVTMMFWYRQQPGQSLTLIATANQGSEATYESGFVIDKFPISRPNLTFSTLTVSNMSPEDSSIYLCSVRQGPYYGYTFGSGTRLTVV.

The chain recombines TRBV7-2 with TRBJ2-5; D remains unclear. Germline CDR1 SGHTA, CDR2 FQGNSA. V lost 5 bases and J lost 0, with 10 bases in between. The length of the CDR3 is 14 residues. CDR3 region: CASSPDTYQETQYF. The CDR3 DNA follows: TGTGCCAGCAGCCCCGACACGTACCAAGAGACCCAGTACTTC.

This clone was detected only once. The CDR3 protein is CASTVGGSQPQHF. The DNA for the CDR3 is TGTGCCAGCACGGTGGGGGGCAGCCAGCCCCAGCATTTT. The chain is built from TRBV7-9 and TRBJ1-5; TRBD1 is a possible D gene (6 bases). This CDR3 contains 13 residues. The germline CDR1 and CDR2 sequences are SEHNR and FQNEAQ (reference sequence). The V end was cut by 7 bases, the J end by 7 bases, with 14 bases between. Filled out from reference TRBV7-9 and TRBJ1-5, the complete variable domain reads DTGVSQNPRHKITKRGQNVTFRCDPISEHNRLYWYRQTLGQGPEFLTYFQNEAQLEKSRLLSDRFSAERPKGSFSTLEIQRTEQGDSAMYLCASTVGGSQPQHFGDGTRLSIL.

This rearrangement joins TRBV19 to TRBJ1-6; the D gene is possibly TRBD1 (5 bases). The germline CDR1 and CDR2 sequences are LNHDA and SQIVND (reference sequence). This CDR3 contains 13 residues. Trimming pared 6 bases from V and 8 bases from J, leaving 11 bases between. The CDR3 region has the DNA TGTGCCAGTAGAGGGGAAGGAGATTCACCCCTCCACTTT. Its protein is CASRGEGDSPLHF.

The chain joins TRBV28 to TRBJ2-2, with 7 bases fitting TRBD1. V lost 7 bases and J lost 4; bases outside the gene matches: 12. Germline CDR1 reads MDHEN; CDR2 reads SYDVKM. CDR3 length: 16 amino acids. The CDR3 DNA follows: TGTGCCAGCATGGGTGGGGACAGACTTAGCACCGGGGAGCTGTTTTTT. Its translation: CASMGGDRLSTGELFF.

There are a few counts of this clone. The chain has TRBV5-1 and TRBJ2-7; no firm D call. Germline V gene data show CDR1 as SGHRS and CDR2 as YFSETQ. The CDR3 runs 12 residues. Trimming pared 1 base from V and 0 bases from J, leaving 2 bases between. The DNA for the CDR3 is TGCGCCAGCAGCTTGCTCTCCTACGAGCAGTACTTC. It is translated as CASSLLSYEQYF. The whole variable domain, filled in from reference TRBV5-1 and TRBJ2-7, reads KAGVTQTPRYLIKTRGQQVTLSCSPISGHRSVSWYQQTPGQGLQFLFEYFSETQRNKGNFPGRFSGRQFSNSRSEMNVSTLELGDSALYLCASSLLSYEQYFGPGTRLTVT.

The chain recombines TRBV11-3 with TRBJ2-7, with unresolved D. Trimming removed 3 bases at V and 2 bases at J, with 14 bases between. There are 15 residues in the CDR3. CDR1 and CDR2 from the germline V gene are SGHNT and YENEEA. The chain's CDR3 is CASSLPDNVTYEQYF. CDR3 bases: TGTGCCAGCAGCTTGCCAGACAACGTTACCTACGAGCAGTACTTC. The variable domain in full, with the rest retrieved from reference TRBV11-3 and TRBJ2-7, is EAGVVQSPRYKIIEKKQPVAFWCNPISGHNTLYWYLQNLGQGPELLIRYENEEAVDDSQLPKDRFSAERLKGVDSTLKIQPAELGDSAVYLCASSLPDNVTYEQYFGPGTRLTVT.

This sequence joins TRBV6-5 and TRBJ2-5, with TRBD1 matching over 12 bases. The CDR3 is 14 residues long. V dropped 7 bases and J dropped 5; count of bases not matched to a gene: 5. Per germline, CDR1 MNHEY and CDR2 SVGAGI. CDR3 region: CASMGTGGRETQYF. The CDR3 DNA reads TGTGCCAGCATGGGGACAGGGGGCAGGGAGACCCAGTACTTC.

The chain combines TRBV11-3 with TRBJ2-3; TRBD2 is a possible D gene (6 bases). CDR1 and CDR2 from the germline V gene are SGHNT and YENEEA. Trimming left V 1 base short and J 2 bases short, with 10 bases between. The CDR3 runs 15 residues. The CDR3 region has the DNA TGTGCCAGCAGCTTAGCGGGGGAGACCACAGATACGCAGTATTTT. Translated: CASSLAGETTDTQYF.

The rearrangement links TRBV11-2 to TRBJ2-1; unclear D gene. The V and J ends lost 1 base and 10 bases respectively, with 5 bases between them. The CDR3 totals 11 residues. Germline lookup yields CDR1 SGHAT and CDR2 FQNNGV. The CDR3 sequence: CASSLAYEQFF. For the CDR3, the DNA is TGTGCCAGCAGCTTAGCCTACGAGCAGTTCTTC. The full variable domain, in which reference TRBV11-2 and TRBJ2-1 provide the parts outside the CDR3, is EAGVAQSPRYKIIEKRQSVAFWCNPISGHATLYWYQQILGQGPKLLIQFQNNGVVDDSQLPKDRFSAERLKGVDSTLKIQPAKLEDSAVYLCASSLAYEQFFGPGTRLTVL.

The V call is TRBV6-5, the J call TRBJ2-3, with 7 bases lining up with TRBD1. Germline V lookup: CDR1 MNHEY, CDR2 SVGAGI. This CDR3 is built from 14 residues. Unmatched junction bases numbered 3, after V lost 6 bases and J lost 0 bases. The CDR3 protein is CASSRDRSTDTQYF. The CDR3 DNA is TGTGCCAGCAGCCGGGACAGAAGCACAGATACGCAGTATTTT.